In this sample, the clone carrying this TCR beta chain turned up a few times. Method: immunoSEQ multiplex PCR; TCRdb's copy keeps in-frame clones and lacks some. The table has roughly 250,000 clones, approximately 88% seen once. Germline values: CDR1 LGHDT, CDR2 YNNKEL (reference sequence). This CDR3 has 13 residues. The ends were cut back, 3 bases at V and 11 bases at J, with 14 bases in the middle. This specimen belongs to a study of Ad26.COV2.S vaccination and SARS-CoV-2 variants. Study at large: A participant enrolled in the COV1001 Ad26.COV2.S trial arm provided the sample. Dosing was one shot or two shots 56 days apart.

The treatment was: 19 received Ad26.COV2.S at low or high dose, single or two shots; 5 received placebo; per-sample allocation not given. Sampling took place 63 days after the first vaccine or placebo injection. This TCR derives from a person between 18 and 60 years old who received the Ad26.COV2.S COVID-19 vaccine or a placebo. This specimen consisted of peripheral blood, obtained in a trial of Ad26.COV2.S vaccine versus placebo. V usage is TRBV3-1 (or the pseudogene TRBV3-2) and J usage is TRBJ2-1; D unclear. The CDR3 is CASSHLGFNQQFF. Written as DNA, the CDR3 is TGTGCCAGCAGCCATTTGGGCTTTAATCAGCAGTTCTTC.